This record concerns one T cell receptor beta chain sequence. Assay: immunoSEQ multiplex PCR; the TCRdb copy retains only in-frame clones and omits some. The sample carries approximately 100,000 clones, approximately 90% recorded once. This specimen comes from a study of blood T cell repertoires in COVID-19. This clonotype was obtained from a human donor in a cohort sampled during active COVID-19. Material for sequencing was peripheral blood.

The CDR3, as DNA: TGTGCCAGCAGCCCCCCGGGACTAGCCAGAGAGACCCAGTACTTC. Translation: CASSPPGLARETQYF. This chain joins TRBV3-1 (or the pseudogene TRBV3-2) and TRBJ2-5, with 9 bases matching TRBD2. The CDR3 loop spans 15 amino acids. Trimming took 4 bases from V and 4 from J; bases not matched to a gene: 7. Per germline, CDR1 LGHDT and CDR2 YNNKEL (reference sequence).